The T cell receptor beta chain described here comes from a study of T cell repertoires in cytomegalovirus infection. Overall study context: Recently identified HLA-C-restricted and well-studied HLA-B-restricted CMV epitopes were used. Carrying CMV and the relevant HLA type showed in public TCR beta signatures.

Points on this clonotype: Its antigen is undetermined.

Trimming pared 5 bases from V and 3 bases from J, leaving 18 bases between. The CDR3 loop spans 16 amino acids. Germline V gene lookup returns CDR1 MNHEY and CDR2 SMNVEV (reference sequence). From the reads, TCRdb called clonotypes with MiXCR, one entry per CDR3 protein. The table has around 900,000 distinct CDR3 sequences, more than 25% seen once. Study-level points and caveats: HLA-C-restricted CMV clonotypes gave the most frequent clonotype in two of eight donors.

The receptor was isolated from a human donor in good health (CMV status not recorded). Some clones in this sample may be carry-over from other donors' samples. This rearrangement joins TRBV27 to TRBJ2-3, with D maybe TRBD1 (6 bases). Sequencing was performed on cultured CD8+ T cells from PBMCs, taken from culture after CMV antigen stimulation. The CDR3 is CASSPPPGVKTDTQYF. CDR3 coding DNA: TGTGCCAGCAGTCCCCCGCCAGGGGTAAAGACAGATACGCAGTATTTT.